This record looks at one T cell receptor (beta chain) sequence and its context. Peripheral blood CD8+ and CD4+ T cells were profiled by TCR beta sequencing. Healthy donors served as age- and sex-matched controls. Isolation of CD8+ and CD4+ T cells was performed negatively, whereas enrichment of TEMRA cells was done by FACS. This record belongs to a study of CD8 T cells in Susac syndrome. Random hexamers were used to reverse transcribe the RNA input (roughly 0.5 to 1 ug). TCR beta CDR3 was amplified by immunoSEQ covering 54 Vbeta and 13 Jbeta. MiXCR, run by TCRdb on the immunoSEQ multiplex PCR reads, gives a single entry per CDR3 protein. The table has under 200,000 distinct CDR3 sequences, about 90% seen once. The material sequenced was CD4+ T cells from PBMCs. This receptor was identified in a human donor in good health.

CDR3 in DNA: TGCGCCAGCATCGTCCGTTTCGGGTCTAGCACAGATACGCAGTATTTT. Translated: CASIVRFGSSTDTQYF. The chain uses TRBV4-1 and TRBJ2-3; D remains unclear. Trimming took off 7 bases at V and 0 bases at J, with 17 bases between the two ends. This CDR3 has 16 amino acids. Germline CDR1 is MGHRA and CDR2 is YSYEKL.